The sequence of this T cell receptor (beta chain) was determined in a study of T cells in Graves' hyperthyroidism and ophthalmopathy. The CDR3 runs 14 residues. V was shortened by 0 bases and J by 2 bases, with 6 bases between the two germline ends. Germline V gives CDR1 SGDLS, CDR2 YYNGEE. PBMCs were collected from a 10 ml volume of fresh peripheral blood. Using RNA transcripts as the source, TCR beta CDR3 regions were amplified. A first-round RT-PCR of the TCR CDR3 used the HTBI primer set. A single record per CDR3 protein comes from TCRdb applying MiXCR to the multiplex PCR reads. The sample has some 440,000 distinct CDR3 sequences, approximately 14% seen once. This clonotype was observed at least ten times.

The clonotype was recovered from a woman under 30 with Graves' hyperthyroidism. Sequencing used blood. This sequence joins TRBV9 and TRBJ1-5; tentatively, D is TRBD1 (5 bases). The CDR3 protein is CASSVGGGNQPQHF. The CDR3 coding sequence is TGTGCCAGCAGCGTAGGGGGGGGCAATCAGCCCCAGCATTTT.